The 3 T cell receptor beta chains listed next were all sequenced from one sample in a study of shared clonotypes between healthy human individuals (TCRdb year 2020). The library was made by the immunoSEQ multiplex PCR assay. TCRdb mirrors the immuneACCESS table, restricted to in-frame sequences. Some clones are absent from its copies; in checked studies, under half trace to an unresolved V gene, and the reason for the others is unknown. Across this sample there are about a million clones, with more than 75% seen only once. The top ten clones comprise approximately 1.5% of the sample. The sequencing sample was made of memory CD4+ T cells sorted from blood. The sample's cell subset or site label is to be understood as: CD45RA-negative fraction. These receptors all stem from a man aged 18-30 years in good health.

The chain links TRBV6-1 to TRBJ2-1, with 14 nucleotides matching TRBD2. V dropped 8 bases and J dropped 9; count of bases not matched to a gene: 3. Germline-derived CDR1 and CDR2 are MNHNS and SASEGT. There are 13 residues in the CDR3. In DNA, the CDR3 is TGTGCCAGCGGACTAGCGGGAGGCGGTGAGCAGTTCTTC. Its translation: CASGLAGGGEQFF.

The CDR3 nucleotides read TGTGCCAGCAGTATGCAGGCGGGGACAGCCAAAAACATTCAGTACTTC. It encodes CASSMQAGTAKNIQYF. V is TRBV6-6 and J is TRBJ2-4; a weak D match, TRBD2 (6 bases). V dropped 5 bases and J dropped 0 bases, with 14 bases sitting between them. The CDR3 contains 16 residues. CDR1 and CDR2 (germline): MNHNY, SVGAGI (reference sequence).

The J gene is TRBJ2-3, the V gene TRBV4-2; 11 nucleotides match TRBD2. V lost 4 bases, J lost 6 bases, and 9 bases stayed unmatched. The CDR3 is made up of 16 amino acids. Germline lookup yields CDR1 LGHNA and CDR2 YNFKEQ. CDR3 amino acids: CASSLLSGGAVDTQYF. CDR3 DNA: TGTGCCAGCAGCCTCCTTAGCGGGGGGGCCGTTGATACGCAGTATTTT.